This T cell receptor beta chain was sequenced in a study of shared clonotypes between healthy human individuals. TCRdb's copy holds only in-frame clones and misses some; the assay was immunoSEQ multiplex PCR. The repertoire consists of around 1.1 million clones, with about 80% occurring once and the leading ten covering over 0.8%. The CDR3 has 15 amino acids. With 5 bases removed from V and 1 base from J, the gap between germline ends came to 13 bases. Germline CDR1 is MDHEN and CDR2 is SYDVKM. The sequenced sample consisted of memory CD4+ T cells from PBMCs. Subset here: CD45RA-negative fraction. The gene calls are TRBV28 and TRBJ2-3; a possible D gene is TRBD2 (6 bases). This clonotype originated in a man between 18 and 29 years old in good health. Some clones in this sample may be carry-over from other donors' samples. This chain's CDR3 is CASSMRRGRTDTQYF. CDR3 in DNA: TGTGCCAGCAGTATGAGGCGGGGACGCACAGATACGCAGTATTTT.